Below, 11 T cell receptor beta chains from the same sample are listed, as sequenced in a study of T-cell reconstitution after alpha-beta-depleted transplantation in children. Unique molecular identifiers featured in how the TCRbeta library was prepared. MiXCR was run by TCRdb on the PCR reads, yielding one entry per CDR3 protein. This sample carries 700,000 to 950,000 distinct CDR3 sequences, approximately 15% of them seen once, and the ten largest clones take approximately 5%. The sample was PBMCs, mostly from graft donor cells, taken 360 days after TCRalphabeta/CD19-depleted stem cell transplant. These receptors were collected from a male patient between 10 and 17 years old who had a stem cell transplant for acute lymphoblastic leukemia, so the T cells may come from the graft donor.

This chain uses TRBV7-9 with TRBJ2-3, with 8 bases fitting TRBD1. The CDR3 loop spans 16 amino acids. The J segment lost 1 base and the V segment lost 5 bases, leaving 8 bases of the junction unmatched. CDR1 is SEHNR, CDR2 FQNEAQ, per germline (reference sequence). The CDR3 DNA reads as TGTGCCAGCAGCGCCCGGACAGGGACGGGCACAGATACGCAGTATTTT. Translated: CASSARTGTGTDTQYF.

This clonotype was observed a handful of times. The J gene is TRBJ2-3, the V gene TRBV12-3 or TRBV12-4, with D possibly matching TRBD2 (6 bases). CDR3 length: 14 residues. V was cut by 5 bases and J by 1 base, with 10 bases left in between. In DNA, the CDR3 is TGTGCCAGCAGTCAGCGGAGGGGCACAGATACGCAGTATTTT. This gives the protein CASSQRRGTDTQYF.

In its sample, this clonotype was seen many times. The chain couples TRBV20-1 to TRBJ2-5; the D is unclear. V lost 5 bases, J lost 6 bases, and 13 bases lay in between. The CDR3 covers 12 residues. Germline CDR1 DFQATT, CDR2 SNEGSKA (reference sequence). In nucleotides, the CDR3 is TGCAGTGCTCTATACAGCTCCCAGACCCAGTACTTC. This gives the protein CSALYSSQTQYF.

The DNA of the CDR3 is TGTGCCAGCCACACATACGAGCAGTACTTC. This encodes CASHTYEQYF. V and J are TRBV2 and TRBJ2-7; D not resolved. Trimming stripped 8 bases from V and 4 bases from J, with 6 bases between. The germline CDR1 and CDR2 sequences are SNHLY and FYNNEI. The CDR3 sequence is 10 residues long.

There are a few counts of this clonotype. This sequence joins TRBV7-9 and TRBJ1-1; D is unresolved. Germline V gene data show CDR1 as SEHNR and CDR2 as FQNEAQ (reference sequence). The CDR3 contains 14 residues. V lost 7 bases, J lost 1 base, and 13 bases lay in between. CDR3 loop: CASNEYGGNTEAFF. The CDR3 DNA follows: TGTGCCAGCAACGAGTATGGCGGGAACACTGAAGCTTTCTTT.

The chain employs TRBV4-1 and TRBJ1-5; TRBD1 agrees at 7 bases. Germline V gives CDR1 MGHRA, CDR2 YSYEKL. J lost 3 bases, V lost 4 bases, and 12 bases had no gene match. There are 17 residues in the CDR3. CDR3 protein: CASSRTTAGTDNQPQHF. CDR3 in DNA: TGCGCCAGCAGCCGAACGACAGCCGGGACAGACAATCAGCCCCAGCATTTT.

J is TRBJ2-4 and V is TRBV4-1; TRBD2 matches 11 bases. Germline CDR1 is MGHRA and CDR2 is YSYEKL. J was trimmed by 0 bases and V by 0 bases; bases with no gene match: 7. The CDR3 runs to 19 residues. The CDR3, as DNA: TGCGCCAGCAGCCAAGAGCTTCTAGCGGGGGGACTAGCCAAAAACATTCAGTACTTC. It specifies CASSQELLAGGLAKNIQYF.

J is TRBJ1-2 and V is TRBV20-1; 9 nucleotides line up with TRBD1. V was pared by 3 bases and J by 3 bases, with 5 bases of the junction left unmatched. This CDR3 has 14 residues. The V gene's germline CDR1 is DFQATT and CDR2 SNEGSKA (reference sequence). The CDR3, as DNA: TGCAGTGCTAGTCAGACAGGGGGATACTATGGCTACACCTTC. It specifies CSASQTGGYYGYTF.

This chain links TRBV4-1 with TRBJ2-5; 11 positions agree with TRBD2. CDR3 length: 17 amino acids. Germline CDR1 and CDR2: MGHRA and YSYEKL. With 1 base clipped from V and 1 base from J, the junction kept 5 bases outside the gene matches. The CDR3 DNA reads TGCGCCAGCAGCCAAGGTCTAGCGGGAGGCATCCAAGAGACCCAGTACTTC. It yields the protein CASSQGLAGGIQETQYF.

This clonotype was seen many times. A read error may produce the germline difference seen at one junction end. CDR3 nucleotide sequence: TGTGCCAGCAGTTTGGCGGCTGGCTACGAGCAGTACTTC. It codes for CASSLAAGYEQYF. The rearrangement links TRBV5-1 to TRBJ2-7, with no clear D. Germline-derived CDR1 and CDR2 are SGHRS and YFSETQ. The CDR3 has 13 amino acids.

The sample holds a few counts of this clonotype. The rearrangement joins TRBV5-1 to TRBJ2-7; D possibly matches TRBD1 or TRBD2 (5 bases each). The CDR3 contains 15 residues. V lost 0 bases and J lost 2, with 12 bases in between. From germline, CDR1 is SGHRS and CDR2 YFSETQ. CDR3 coding DNA: TGCGCCAGCAGCTTGGGACCCGGGGCAACCTACGAGCAGTACTTC. This translates into CASSLGPGATYEQYF.